The TCR beta chain under discussion was sequenced for a study of CD4 T cells in relation to SARS-CoV-2 and coronaviruses (dated by TCRdb to 2020 to 2022). Looking at the study overall: In the ViraFEST assay, PBMCs were cultured with antigen for about 9 days, after which TCR beta CDR3s were sequenced to identify clonal expansions specific to the antigen. The Adaptive Biotechnologies TCR-sequencing kit was used to sequence samples from three pre-COVID donors and the naive versus memory experiments, while other data came from Illumina-based sequencing. An HIV-1 Nef peptide pool or a culture without peptide was used as the negative reference condition. At the level of individual TCR clonotypes, the study evaluated whether memory CD4+ T cells crossreact between the spike proteins of SARS-CoV-2 and those of common cold coronaviruses. A different, Illumina-based TCR-beta assay was used to sequence expansion assays from other donors in the study. HLA restriction was mapped for shared crossreactive spike epitopes using patient-derived lymphoblastoid cell lines.

Comments on this clone: No cognate antigen has been identified for it. Base qualities are missing; no much larger clone stands one base away.

Study-level results and caveats: No donor contributed both pre-pandemic and post-infection samples, which limited tracing the source of pre-existing responses. Small numbers of patients and of tested TCRs limited the study. Because the crossreactivity analysis focused on spike protein, crossreactivity against other viral proteins was not assessed. In about 61% of donors, memory CD4+ clonotypes turned up that crossrecognized SARS-CoV-2 and at least one common cold coronavirus spike. Crossreactive clones showed significantly weaker SARS-CoV-2-driven expansion than monoreactive clones, consistent with antigenic imprinting.

Via the germline V gene (reference sequence), CDR1 is LNHDA and CDR2 SQIVND. Its CDR3 holds 18 amino acids, cysteine through phenylalanine. Only the CDR3 region is kept as DNA, spanning 54 bases read in frame from base 1. Ends trimmed: V by 0 bases, J by 1 base; bases unmatched to a gene: 8. CD4+ T cells from unexposed donors were collected before the COVID-19 pandemic (2011-2018). After about 10 days of culture, CD4+ T cells were isolated with the EasySep CD4+ T cell isolation kit. As far as cell numbers permitted, CD4+ T cells from unexposed donors were tested for reactivity against SARS-CoV-2 S and N as well as four spike pools from common cold coronaviruses. Each well received around 1.8 million PBMCs, cultured in IMDM supplemented with around 5% human AB serum and roughly 10 IU/ml IL-2. Half of the culture medium was replaced with fresh IL-2-containing medium on days 3 and 7. In general, triplicate replicate wells were used for every peptide culture condition. Leukapheresis product for the unexposed donors was bought commercially. Ficoll-Paque PLUS gradient centrifugation was used to isolate PBMCs from leukapheresis product or whole blood. PBMCs were either cryopreserved at -140 degrees C or used fresh in the expansion assay. The QIAamp Micro DNA Kit was used to extract genomic DNA from the CD4+ T cells.

Library method: the immunoSEQ multiplex PCR assay. Per the original workflow: During preprocessing, nonproductive sequences were removed, along with CDR3s that did not begin with C, did not end with F or W, or were shorter than 7 amino acids. Antigen-specific clonotypes were called with the MANAFEST web app, based on expansion relative to reference and other culture wells. To be counted as positive, a clone had to show significant expansion compared with the reference culture, at an FDR below 0.05, in 2 of 3 replicate wells. For a clone to be considered positive, significant expansion relative to all other tandem wells and an odds ratio above 5 were also required. Pairwise Levenshtein distance, computed with the stringdist R package after three terminal residues were trimmed from each end, was used as the measure of CDR3 homology. The source is immuneACCESS, and TCRdb retained only in-frame sequences with V and J called. Part of the clones is not carried over; for the studies checked, unresolved V genes explain less than half of this, and the remainder is unexplained. V and J calls plus clone size are reproduced from that table; the DNA served to infer D and trimming. Present in this sample are roughly 24,000 clones, around four fifths of which were seen just once. The top ten hold about 17% of the sample.

This receptor chain uses TRBV19 and TRBJ2-1, with TRBD1 identical over 8 junction bases. What was sequenced was CD4+ T cells from PBMCs, cultured in vitro. This sequence originates from a human donor in good health. The CDR3 has the sequence CASSIEVRGLESYNEQFF. The DNA sequence is TGTGCCAGTAGTATAGAGGTCAGGGGGCTAGAGTCCTACAATGAGCAGTTCTTC.